The 29 T cell receptor beta chains below all came from one sample that was sequenced in a study of blood T cell repertoires in COVID-19. Repertoires were generated with immunoSEQ multiplex PCR, while TCRdb's copy carries only in-frame clones and drops some. The sample has some 40,000 clones; 75% to 85% are singletons. The sample consisted of peripheral blood. The origin of the receptors is a human donor in a cohort sampled during active or convalescent COVID-19. The donor label of this sample is uncertain.

The chain links TRBV4-1 to TRBJ2-5, with D possibly being TRBD1 (5 bases). V was pared by 4 bases and J by 5 bases, with 11 bases between. The CDR3 has 13 amino acids. In germline, CDR1 is MGHRA, CDR2 YSYEKL. CDR3 region: CASSPAGSETQYF. The CDR3 DNA is TGCGCCAGCAGCCCGGCAGGGTCGGAGACCCAGTACTTC.

V usage is TRBV6-2 or TRBV6-3 and J usage is TRBJ2-4; 10 bases match TRBD1. The CDR3 totals 15 residues. Germline loops: CDR1 MNHEY, CDR2 SVGEGT. V shed 5 bases and J 4 bases; nucleotides not matched to a gene: 5. As DNA, the CDR3 is TGTGCCAGCAGTCACTGGGACAGGGGTAAAAACATTCAGTACTTC. Translating gives CASSHWDRGKNIQYF.

V is TRBV7-2 and J is TRBJ2-2, with 10 bases aligning to TRBD2. V gave up 2 bases and J gave up 4 bases; unmatched junction bases: 4. The germline CDR1 and CDR2 sequences are SGHTA and FQGNSA. CDR3 length: 16 residues. The CDR3 protein is CASSLRLAGATGELFF. The DNA of the CDR3 is TGTGCCAGCAGCTTAAGGCTAGCGGGAGCCACCGGGGAGCTGTTTTTT.

The chain combines TRBV19 with TRBJ2-1, with 11 nucleotides matching TRBD2. CDR1 and CDR2 from the germline V gene are LNHDA and SQIVND (reference sequence). The ends lost 2 bases at V and 6 bases at J; junction bases unmatched: 6. The CDR3 spans 16 residues. DNA of the CDR3: TGTGCCAGTAGTATAATTAGCGGGAGGGCGGTCAATGAGCAGTTCTTC. This sequence encodes CASSIISGRAVNEQFF.

V and J are TRBV19 and TRBJ2-5; no definite D call. The V and J ends lost 7 bases and 2 bases respectively, with 11 bases between them. The CDR3 covers 13 residues. The V gene's germline CDR1 is LNHDA and CDR2 SQIVND (reference sequence). The CDR3 loop reads CASTNRTQETQYF. The CDR3 bases are TGTGCCAGTACCAACAGAACGCAAGAGACCCAGTACTTC.

The chain joins TRBV19 to TRBJ2-5, with D possibly matching TRBD2 (7 bases). Germline-derived CDR1 and CDR2 are LNHDA and SQIVND (reference sequence). The V end was cut by 5 bases, the J end by 5 bases, with 15 bases between. This CDR3 spans 14 amino acids. The CDR3 DNA is TGTGCCAGTAGTCCGCGGGGGCGGGGGGAGACCCAGTACTTC. It specifies CASSPRGRGETQYF.

The chain links TRBV7-9 to TRBJ1-2; D gene unclear. Germline V gene sequence: CDR1 SEHNR, CDR2 FQNEAQ (reference sequence). Trimming removed 8 bases from V and 3 bases from J, with 7 bases in between. The CDR3 sequence is 11 residues long. DNA for the CDR3: TGTGCCAGCCAGAATTACTATGGCTACACCTTC. This sequence encodes CASQNYYGYTF.

The chain joins TRBV19 to TRBJ1-3; the D gene is possibly TRBD1 (6 bases). Germline CDR1 is LNHDA and CDR2 is SQIVND (reference sequence). With 6 bases removed from V and 8 bases from J, the gap between germline ends came to 23 bases. The CDR3 runs to 16 residues. The CDR3 DNA reads as TGTGCCAGTAGAGCCTCCCGGACGGGGGGGCCAGACACCATATATTTT. It translates to CASRASRTGGPDTIYF.

The chain has TRBV12-5 and TRBJ2-1; D possibly corresponds to TRBD1 (5 bases). CDR1 and CDR2 from the germline V gene are LGHNT and FRNRAP. V was shortened by 2 bases and J by 7 bases, with 6 bases between the two germline ends. The CDR3 contains 12 residues. CDR3 coding DNA: TGTGCTAGTGGTTTGCCAGGGAATGAGCAGTTCTTC. It specifies CASGLPGNEQFF. Filled out from reference TRBV12-5 and TRBJ2-1, the complete variable domain reads DARVTQTPRHKVTEMGQEVTMRCQPILGHNTVFWYRQTMMQGLELLAYFRNRAPLDDSGMPKDRFSAEMPDATLATLKIQPSEPRDSAVYFCASGLPGNEQFFGPGTRLTVL.

This clone was picked up one time. Compared with germline, one end of the junction differs, possibly owing to a read error. The rearrangement links TRBV7-7 to TRBJ2-7; 9 bases map to TRBD2. The CDR3 has 16 amino acids. Germline V CDR1 and CDR2: SSHAT, FNYEAQ (reference sequence). CDR3 sequence: CASSQGASGKAYEQYF. The CDR3 nucleotides read TGTGCTAGCAGCCAAGGGGCTAGCGGGAAGGCCTACGAGCAGTACTTC. The whole variable domain, filled in from reference TRBV7-7 and TRBJ2-7, reads GAGVSQSPRYKVTKRGQDVTLRCDPISSHATLYWYQQALGQGPEFLTYFNYEAQPDKSGLPSDRFSAERPEGSISTLTIQRTEQRDSAMYRCASSQGASGKAYEQYFGPGTRLTVT.

This chain connects TRBV6-5 to TRBJ1-1, with no clear D. Germline CDR1 reads MNHEY; CDR2 reads SVGAGI. This CDR3 is 13 amino acids long. V lost 1 base to trimming and J lost 8 bases, with 11 bases between them. Here the CDR3 reads CASSYWAGLEAFF. CDR3 in DNA: TGTGCCAGCAGTTACTGGGCAGGACTAGAAGCTTTCTTT.

This clone showed up just once. The rearrangement links TRBV11-3 to TRBJ2-3; 11 positions agree with TRBD2. From germline, CDR1 is SGHNT and CDR2 YENEEA. Trimming removed 5 bases from V and 6 bases from J; junction bases left unmatched: 10. CDR3 size: 16 residues. The CDR3 DNA reads TGTGCCAGCAGCACCGGACTAGCGGGTATCGTGGATACGCAGTATTTT. It codes for CASSTGLAGIVDTQYF.

The table lists this clone with many counts. CDR3 DNA sequence: TGTGCCAGCAGCCAAGTAAGGACTAGCGGAGGGAGCGGGGAGCTGTTTTTT. Its protein product is CASSQVRTSGGSGELFF. The chain carries TRBV4-2 and TRBJ2-2; 10 nucleotides agree with TRBD2. Germline CDR1 and CDR2: LGHNA and YNFKEQ. V shed 1 base and J 7 bases; nucleotides not matched to a gene: 9. CDR3 length: 17 amino acids.

This rearrangement joins TRBV15 to TRBJ2-5, with 7 bases matching TRBD1. V lost 2 bases, J lost 1 base, and 4 bases stayed unmatched. From germline, CDR1 is LNHNV and CDR2 YYDKDF (reference sequence). This CDR3 comprises 15 residues. CDR3 protein: CATSRTQGVQETQYF. The CDR3 nucleotides read TGTGCCACCAGCAGAACCCAGGGGGTCCAAGAGACCCAGTACTTC.

This CDR3 is CASLLAGPTGELFF. In DNA, the CDR3 is TGTGCCTCCCTACTAGCGGGACCTACCGGGGAGCTGTTTTTT. V is TRBV30 and J is TRBJ2-2; the match to TRBD2 covers 10 bases. Germline V gene sequence: CDR1 GTSNPN, CDR2 SVGIG (reference sequence). The CDR3 consists of 14 residues. V trimming: 7 bases; J trimming: 5 bases; junction bases outside the gene matches: 7.

The CDR3 DNA reads as TGTGCCAGCAGCACCAGGGGACAATCACCCCTCCACTTT. This codes for CASSTRGQSPLHF. The J gene is TRBJ1-6, the V gene TRBV7-2, with D tentatively TRBD1 (6 bases). Trimming took 5 bases from V and 10 from J, leaving 12 bases between them. From germline, CDR1 is SGHTA and CDR2 FQGNSA. CDR3 size: 13 residues.

This clone came up once. This chain joins TRBV4-1 and TRBJ2-5; D possibly corresponds to TRBD1 (6 bases). CDR3 length: 13 amino acids. The ends were cut back, 6 bases at V and 7 bases at J, with 15 bases in the middle. CDR1 and CDR2 (germline): MGHRA, YSYEKL. The CDR3 here is CASRREGGATQYF. In nucleotides, the CDR3 is TGCGCCAGCAGGAGGGAAGGGGGTGCGACCCAGTACTTC.

In regard to this clone: At one boundary the junction diverges from the germline segment, which might be a read error. The chain employs TRBV5-1 and TRBJ1-1, with TRBD1 identical over 11 bases. Germline assignment: CDR1 SGHRS and CDR2 YFSETQ. CDR3 length: 17 amino acids. CDR3 nucleotide sequence: TGCGCCAGCAGCAGGCAGGGGACAGGGGGTGTGAAGACTGAAGCTTTCTTT. This gives the protein CASSRQGTGGVKTEAFF.

The chain joins TRBV7-9 to TRBJ2-1, with TRBD2 matching 8 bases. The ends lost 4 bases at V and 7 bases at J; junction bases unmatched: 9. Per germline, CDR1 SEHNR and CDR2 FQNEAQ (reference sequence). The CDR3 contains 15 residues. The DNA for the CDR3 is TGTGCCAGCAGCTCCCCGGGACTAGGCAGAAATGAGCAGTTCTTC. The encoded protein is CASSSPGLGRNEQFF.

This chain joins TRBV27 and TRBJ2-1; tentatively, D is TRBD2 (6 bases). CDR1 MNHEY and CDR2 SMNVEV come from the germline V gene (reference sequence). V was cut by 4 bases and J by 7 bases, with 8 bases left in between. The length of the CDR3 is 12 residues. CDR3 amino acids: CASSSGGNEQFF. CDR3 nucleotide sequence: TGTGCCAGCAGTTCCGGGGGTAATGAGCAGTTCTTC.

The rearrangement joins TRBV19 to TRBJ1-4, with a weak D call TRBD1 (6 bases). Germline V gene sequence: CDR1 LNHDA, CDR2 SQIVND (reference sequence). The CDR3 has 17 amino acids. V shed 0 bases and J shed 5 bases, with 16 bases lying between them. The CDR3 loop reads CASSIDGAGGANEKLFF. The CDR3, as DNA: TGTGCCAGTAGTATAGATGGGGCTGGGGGGGCGAATGAAAAACTGTTTTTT.

CDR3 loop: CAFPGGPGSDYGYTF. In DNA form, the CDR3 reads TGTGCCTTTCCGGGGGGTCCCGGTAGCGACTATGGCTACACCTTC. This rearrangement joins TRBV30 to TRBJ1-2, with D perhaps matching TRBD1 (5 bases). From germline, CDR1 is GTSNPN and CDR2 SVGIG (reference sequence). With 7 bases removed from V and 3 bases from J, the gap between germline ends came to 21 bases. The CDR3 is made up of 15 amino acids.

This clone was counted a single time. J is TRBJ1-2 and V is TRBV6-5; D might be TRBD1 (5 bases). Germline CDR1 and CDR2: MNHEY and SVGAGI. The CDR3 is 15 residues long. V was clipped by 7 bases and J by 3 bases, with 18 bases between them. The chain's CDR3 is CASTHVGGVDYGYTF. CDR3 nucleotides: TGTGCCAGCACCCACGTGGGAGGGGTAGACTATGGCTACACCTTC.

The table lists this clone with many counts. The V and J genes are TRBV7-8 and TRBJ1-4, with 8 bases fitting TRBD1. The CDR3 is made up of 14 amino acids. The germline CDR1 and CDR2 sequences are SGHVS and FQNEAQ. The V and J ends lost 5 bases and 7 bases, in that order; junction bases with no gene match: 6. The CDR3 DNA follows: TGTGCCAGCAGCGCCAGGGGGCGCGGTGAAAAACTGTTTTTT. Its translation: CASSARGRGEKLFF.

This rearrangement joins TRBV25-1 to TRBJ2-7; D gene ambiguous. CDR3 size: 14 residues. Trimming cost V 8 bases and J 0 bases, with 14 bases left between them. From germline, CDR1 is MGHDK and CDR2 SYGVNS. The CDR3 DNA sequence: TGTGCCAGCTCGAAATTGCCGGGCTCCTACGAGCAGTACTTC. This sequence encodes CASSKLPGSYEQYF.

The rearrangement links TRBV4-3 to TRBJ1-2, with 7 bases that match TRBD1. The CDR3 is made up of 15 amino acids. The germline CDR1 and CDR2 sequences are LGHNA and YSLEER. V was pared by 4 bases and J by 1 base, with 6 bases of the junction left unmatched. The CDR3 spells CASSRQGPGNYGYTF. Written as DNA, the CDR3 is TGCGCCAGCAGCCGACAGGGTCCGGGTAACTATGGCTACACCTTC.

The DNA of the CDR3 is TGCGCCAGCAGTGAGTCTGAGACACCAGAAGCTTTCTTT. Protein: CASSESETPEAFF. J is TRBJ1-1 and V is TRBV10-1; D not certain. In germline, CDR1 is WNHNN, CDR2 SYGVQD (reference sequence). Trimming cost V 0 bases and J 8 bases, with 10 bases left between them. The CDR3 has 13 residues.

This rearrangement joins TRBV6-2 or TRBV6-3 to TRBJ1-5; 10 bases fit TRBD1. The CDR3 loop spans 18 amino acids. Germline V gives CDR1 MNHEY, CDR2 SVGEGT. J lost 8 bases, V lost 2 bases, and 15 bases had no gene match. The CDR3 bases are TGTGCCAGCAGTTACCCGAGACAGGGGGCTTGGGGAATCAAGCCCCAGCATTTT. Protein sequence: CASSYPRQGAWGIKPQHF.

This clone was detected once. The genes are TRBV18 and TRBJ2-5, with D possibly TRBD2 on 5 matching bases. The V gene lost 2 bases and the J gene lost 9 bases, with 7 bases spanning the gap. The CDR3 spans 11 residues. CDR1 is KGHSH, CDR2 LQKENI, per germline. CDR3 DNA sequence: TGTGCCAGCTCACCAGGAGGAGCCCAGTACTTC. It yields the protein CASSPGGAQYF.